The rows below give T cell receptor beta chains drawn from one sample of a study of CD8 T cells in ankylosing spondylitis. One entry per CDR3 protein, called by TCRdb with MiXCR from the 5' RACE reads. The sample records about 130,000 distinct CDR3 sequences, about a sixth being singletons. Sequenced input: blood, either unsorted or a sorted T cell fraction (not recorded which). These receptors all stem from a male donor with ankylosing spondylitis. Both conserved end residues are part of each CDR3. A D gene is named only where the DNA matches it firmly. Clone size appears in some rows only: once, few, many, or a class for an expanded clone.

d_call,clone_size,j_call,v_call,cdr3_nt,cdr3_aa
NA,few,TRBJ2-1,TRBV7-3,TGTGCCAGCAGCCGACAAGTTACACACGGGAATGAGCAGTTCTTC,CASSRQVTHGNEQFF
NA,NA,TRBJ1-1,TRBV12-3/TRBV12-4,TGTGCCATCAGTTTAACTCGTATCAAGGGAGGATCATTGAACACTGAAGCTTTCTTT,CAISLTRIKGGSLNTEAFF
TRBD2,NA,TRBJ2-7,TRBV15,TGTGCCACCAGCAGAGAGAGACTAGCGGGAGTCGCCTACGAGCAGTACTTC,CATSRERLAGVAYEQYF
TRBD1,many,TRBJ2-7,TRBV7-2,TGTGCCAGCAGCTCACAGGGGAACGAGCAGTACTTC,CASSSQGNEQYF
TRBD1,NA,TRBJ2-6,TRBV10-3,TGTGCCATCAAGGCCCCCGGGACAGGTCCAGCCTCTGGGGCCAACGTCCTGACTTTC,CAIKAPGTGPASGANVLTF
TRBD1,few,TRBJ2-7,TRBV28,TGTGCCAGCAGCCGGGACAGGGATTCCTACGAGCAGTACTTC,CASSRDRDSYEQYF
TRBD1,many,TRBJ2-5,TRBV29-1,TGCAGCGTTAACAGGGGCCCAGGGGAGACCCAGTACTTC,CSVNRGPGETQYF
NA,few,TRBJ2-2,TRBV24-1,TGTGCCACCAGTTTAGAGGGCGCGGTTGACACCGGGGAGCTGTTTTTT,CATSLEGAVDTGELFF
TRBD1,NA,TRBJ2-7,TRBV15,TGTGCCACCAGCAGCCCATTGGACAGGGGAGCTTCCTACGAGCAGTACTTC,CATSSPLDRGASYEQYF
NA,NA,TRBJ2-1,TRBV9,TGTGCCAGCAGCGTAGAGGACACCGAGCAGTTCTTC,CASSVEDTEQFF
NA,NA,TRBJ2-1,TRBV6-5,TGTGCCAGCAGTTTCCTGCATGAGCAGTTCTTC,CASSFLHEQFF
TRBD2,many,TRBJ2-2,TRBV4-3,TGCGCCAGCAGCCGCCGACTAGCGGGAGGGACCGGGGAGCTGTTTTTT,CASSRRLAGGTGELFF
NA,NA,TRBJ2-7,TRBV12-3/TRBV12-4,TGTGCCAGCAGTTTAGGCCCAGGGGCCTCCTACGAGCAGTACTTC,CASSLGPGASYEQYF
NA,NA,TRBJ2-7,TRBV10-3,TGTGCCATCAGTGCCCGGGACGCCGCCTACGAGCAGTACTTC,CAISARDAAYEQYF
NA,many,TRBJ2-7,TRBV7-9,TGTGCCAGCAGCTTAGTTACTTCAACCCCCCTCTCCGAGCAGTACTTC,CASSLVTSTPLSEQYF
NA,many,TRBJ2-7,TRBV2,TGTGCCAGCAGTGATCAGGGAACCTACGAGCAGTACTTC,CASSDQGTYEQYF
TRBD1,NA,TRBJ2-5,TRBV7-8,TGTGCCAGCGGGCTCAAGGGACAGGAATCGATGGAGACCCAGTACTTC,CASGLKGQESMETQYF
NA,many,TRBJ2-1,TRBV7-9,TGTGCCAGCAGCTTCGGGAATGAGCAGTTCTTC,CASSFGNEQFF
NA,NA,TRBJ2-1,TRBV7-3,TGTGCCAGCAGCTTAACGTGGATGGGAGGCGACAATGAGCAGTTCTTC,CASSLTWMGGDNEQFF
NA,NA,TRBJ2-2,TRBV25-1,TGTGCCAGCAGTGAAAGACAGTCCCCCGGGGAGCTGTTTTTT,CASSERQSPGELFF
TRBD2,NA,TRBJ2-1,TRBV20-1,TGCAGTGCTAGAAGGACTAGCGGGAGGATTGCCTACAATGAGCAGTTCTTC,CSARRTSGRIAYNEQFF
TRBD1,few,TRBJ1-5,TRBV29-1,TGCAGCGTAAGGGACAGGCCGGCGCAGCCCCAGCATTTT,CSVRDRPAQPQHF
NA,NA,TRBJ2-1,TRBV25-1,TGTGCCAGCAGTGGTACAGGGAGGTCCTACAATGAGCAGTTCTTC,CASSGTGRSYNEQFF
NA,few,TRBJ2-1,TRBV27,TGTGCCAGCAGTTTTGCTAGCACTAACAATGAGCAGTTCTTC,CASSFASTNNEQFF
TRBD1,NA,TRBJ2-1,TRBV5-1,TGCGCCAGCAGCTCAGGACAGGGGGGGAGTGAGCAGTTCTTC,CASSSGQGGSEQFF
NA,few,TRBJ1-5,TRBV4-1,TGCGCCAGCAGCCAAGTCCAGAACGGGGAGCCCCAGCATTTT,CASSQVQNGEPQHF
NA,NA,TRBJ2-2,TRBV12-3/TRBV12-4,TGTGCCAGCAGTTCACTGAATAACACCGGGGAGCTGTTTTTT,CASSSLNNTGELFF
TRBD2,NA,TRBJ2-7,TRBV7-9,TGTGCCAGCAGCTCCGGGACTAGCGGGGCCTACGAGCAGTACTTC,CASSSGTSGAYEQYF
TRBD1,NA,TRBJ2-3,TRBV29-1,TGCAGCGTTGAATGGGACAGGGTACCAGATACGCAGTATTTT,CSVEWDRVPDTQYF
TRBD1,once,TRBJ1-3,TRBV6-1,TGTGCCAGCAGCCCCGGACAGGGCTCTGGAAACACCATATATTTT,CASSPGQGSGNTIYF
NA,few,TRBJ2-2,TRBV7-9,TGTGCCAGCAGCCTCGGCGAGAGGGCCGTCGGGGAGCTGTTTTTT,CASSLGERAVGELFF
NA,NA,TRBJ2-2,TRBV11-2,TGTGCCAGCAGCATTATGGGGGCCGGGGAGCTGTTTTTT,CASSIMGAGELFF
TRBD1,few,TRBJ2-7,TRBV4-2,TGTGCCAGCAGCCTCCCTGGACAGGGCGAGCAGTACTTC,CASSLPGQGEQYF
NA,few,TRBJ1-5,TRBV27,TGTGCCAGCGCCCTCCTGGGGAGCAATCAGCCCCAGCATTTT,CASALLGSNQPQHF
TRBD2,NA,TRBJ2-1,TRBV7-9,TGTGCCAGCAGCTATAGCGGGAGGGCCGGGGAGCAGTTCTTC,CASSYSGRAGEQFF
TRBD1,few,TRBJ1-2,TRBV7-9,TGTGCCAGCAGGGGACAGCCAGACTACTATGGCTACACCTTC,CASRGQPDYYGYTF
NA,many,TRBJ2-7,TRBV27,TGTGCCAGCAGTTTTGGCTCCGAGCAGTACTTC,CASSFGSEQYF
NA,few,TRBJ1-1,TRBV27,TGTGCCAGCAGCTTAAGAGGGGGAATGAGCACTGAAGCTTTCTTT,CASSLRGGMSTEAFF
TRBD2,NA,TRBJ2-1,TRBV9,TGTGCCAGCAGCCTCGGGCTAGCGGGAAGCAATGAGCAGTTCTTC,CASSLGLAGSNEQFF
NA,few,TRBJ1-4,TRBV11-2,NA,CASSYLTAANEKLFFF
NA,NA,TRBJ2-7,TRBV10-2,TGCGCCAGCAGTGTGGGGAACGAGCAGTACTTC,CASSVGNEQYF
NA,NA,TRBJ2-3,TRBV27,TGTGCCAGCACCTCCCTCACCAGCAGGGGAGCCAGCCGTCCGACAGATACGCAGTATTTT,CASTSLTSRGASRPTDTQYF
TRBD1,NA,TRBJ2-5,TRBV27,TGTGCCAGCAGTTTATGGGACAGGGGTCAGGAGACCCAGTACTTC,CASSLWDRGQETQYF
NA,NA,TRBJ2-7,TRBV28,TGTGCCAGCAGTTTGTCAGGGGAGCAGTACTTC,CASSLSGEQYF
NA,NA,TRBJ2-7,TRBV6-1,TGTGCCAGCAGTGAAAACCCATGGACCTCTGCCGAGCAGTACTTC,CASSENPWTSAEQYF